A selection of T cell receptor beta chains follows, all from one sample in a study of cytomegalovirus exposure and HLA in healthy donors. Measured with immunoSEQ multiplex PCR; TCRdb has only the in-frame clones, and not every one. The sample comprises approximately 110,000 clones, 75% to 85% of which are singletons, and 1.9% rests with the top ten. Sample: PBMCs. These receptors came from a man between 45 and 60 years old in good health and CMV-seronegative. Both conserved end residues are part of each CDR3. D genes are given only for firm matches. Clone size is shown for a subset of rows, as once, few, many or a class of expanded clone.

j_call v_call d_call clone_size cdr3_aa cdr3_nt
TRBJ1-5 TRBV6-5 - few CASSYSPESNQPQHF TGTGCCAGCAGTTACTCGCCGGAGAGCAATCAGCCCCAGCATTTT
TRBJ2-1 TRBV6-4 TRBD2 - CASSDSQRGGNEQFF TGTGCCAGCAGTGACTCACAGCGGGGGGGCAATGAGCAGTTCTTC
TRBJ1-2 TRBV25-1 - - CASSDEDRRGYTF TGTGCCAGCAGTGATGAAGACCGGCGGGGCTACACCTTC
TRBJ2-5 TRBV9 TRBD2 - CASSVASGGTQETQYF TGTGCCAGCAGCGTAGCGAGCGGGGGGACCCAAGAGACCCAGTACTTC
TRBJ2-1 TRBV19 - - CASSPAEGDEQFF TGTGCCAGTAGCCCAGCTGAAGGGGATGAGCAGTTCTTC
TRBJ1-3 TRBV13 - - CAHSGGGSRNTIYF TGTGCCCATTCGGGCGGGGGCTCGAGAAACACCATATATTTT
TRBJ1-2 TRBV25-1 TRBD1 - CASSPPVGDRPNYGYTF TGTGCCAGCAGTCCCCCCGTGGGGGACAGACCGAACTATGGCTACACCTTC
TRBJ1-4 TRBV7-2 - - CASSLYFEATNEKLFF TGTGCCAGCAGCTTATATTTTGAGGCAACTAATGAAAAACTGTTTTTT
TRBJ1-3 TRBV9 - - CASSVLDTSYSSGNTIYF TGTGCCAGCAGCGTCCTCGACACTTCCTATAGCTCTGGAAACACCATATATTTT
TRBJ2-2 TRBV6-1 - - CASSEGQLDTGELFF TGTGCCAGCAGTGAAGGACAGCTTGACACCGGGGAGCTGTTTTTT
TRBJ1-5 TRBV5-6 - - CASNRWSNQPQHF TGTGCCAGCAACAGGTGGAGCAATCAGCCCCAGCATTTT
TRBJ1-2 TRBV7-9 - - CASSPTVESGYTF TGTGCCAGCAGCCCGACAGTCGAGTCTGGCTACACCTTC
TRBJ1-3 TRBV10-3 - - CATQIAGTSGNTIYF TGTGCCACCCAGATAGCTGGCACCTCTGGAAACACCATATATTTT
TRBJ2-5 TRBV6-4 TRBD2 - CASSDAGGARETQYF TGTGCCAGCAGTGACGCCGGGGGGGCAAGAGAGACCCAGTACTTC
TRBJ2-3 TRBV2 - - CASKGGVITDTQYF TGTGCCAGCAAGGGGGGGGTGATTACAGATACGCAGTATTTT
TRBJ1-3 TRBV27 TRBD1 - CASSFGRGRGNTIYF TGTGCCAGCAGTTTTGGCAGGGGGCGAGGAAACACCATATATTTT